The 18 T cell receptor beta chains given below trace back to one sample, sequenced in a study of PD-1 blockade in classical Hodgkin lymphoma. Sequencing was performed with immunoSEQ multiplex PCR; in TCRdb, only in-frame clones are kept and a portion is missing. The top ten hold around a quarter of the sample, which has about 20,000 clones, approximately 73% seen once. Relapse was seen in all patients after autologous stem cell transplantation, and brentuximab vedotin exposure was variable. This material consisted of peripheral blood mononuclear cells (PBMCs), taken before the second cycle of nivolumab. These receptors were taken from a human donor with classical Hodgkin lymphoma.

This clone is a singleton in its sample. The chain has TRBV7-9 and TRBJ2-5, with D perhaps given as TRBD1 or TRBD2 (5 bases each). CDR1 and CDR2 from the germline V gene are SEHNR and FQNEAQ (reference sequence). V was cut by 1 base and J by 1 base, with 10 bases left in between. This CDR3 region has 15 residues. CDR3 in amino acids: CASSLGSGTQETQYF. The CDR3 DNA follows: TGTGCCAGCAGCTTAGGGTCTGGGACCCAAGAGACCCAGTACTTC.

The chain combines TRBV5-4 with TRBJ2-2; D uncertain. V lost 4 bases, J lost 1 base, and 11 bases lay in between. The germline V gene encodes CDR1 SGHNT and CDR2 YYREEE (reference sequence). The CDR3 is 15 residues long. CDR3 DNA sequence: TGTGCCAGCAGCAAAGAACAGTTGAACACCGGGGAGCTGTTTTTT. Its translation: CASSKEQLNTGELFF.

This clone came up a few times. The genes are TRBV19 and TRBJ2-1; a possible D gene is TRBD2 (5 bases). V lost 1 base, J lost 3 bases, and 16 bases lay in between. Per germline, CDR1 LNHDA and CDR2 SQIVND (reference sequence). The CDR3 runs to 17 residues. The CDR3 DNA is TGTGCCAGTAGTATAGGGAGAGGAAGGGCGGGCTACAATGAGCAGTTCTTC. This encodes CASSIGRGRAGYNEQFF.

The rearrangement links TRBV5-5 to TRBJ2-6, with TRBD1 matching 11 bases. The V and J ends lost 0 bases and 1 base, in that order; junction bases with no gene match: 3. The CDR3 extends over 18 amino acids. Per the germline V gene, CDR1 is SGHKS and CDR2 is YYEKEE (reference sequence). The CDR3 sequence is CASSLAWDRGSGANVLTF. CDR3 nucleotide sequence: TGTGCCAGCAGCTTGGCTTGGGACAGGGGGTCTGGGGCCAACGTCCTGACTTTC.

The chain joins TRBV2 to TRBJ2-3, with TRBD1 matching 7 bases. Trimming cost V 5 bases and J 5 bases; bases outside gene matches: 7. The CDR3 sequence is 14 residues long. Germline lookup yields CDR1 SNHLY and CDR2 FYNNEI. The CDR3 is CASSRTGVGDTQYF. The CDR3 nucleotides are TGTGCCAGCAGTCGGACAGGCGTCGGAGATACGCAGTATTTT.

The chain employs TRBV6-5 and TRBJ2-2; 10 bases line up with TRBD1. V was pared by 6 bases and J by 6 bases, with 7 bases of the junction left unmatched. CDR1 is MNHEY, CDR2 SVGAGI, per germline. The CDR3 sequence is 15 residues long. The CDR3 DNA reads TGTGCCAGCAGCGCCGCTGGACAGGGGGCCGGGGAGCTGTTTTTT. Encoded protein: CASSAAGQGAGELFF.

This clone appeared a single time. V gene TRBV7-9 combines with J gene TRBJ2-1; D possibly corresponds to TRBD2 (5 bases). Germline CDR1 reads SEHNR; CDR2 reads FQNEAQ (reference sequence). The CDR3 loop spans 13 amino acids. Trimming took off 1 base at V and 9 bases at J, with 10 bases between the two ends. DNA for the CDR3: TGTGCCAGCAGCTTAGGGGAGTGGGCTGAGCAGTTCTTC. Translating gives CASSLGEWAEQFF. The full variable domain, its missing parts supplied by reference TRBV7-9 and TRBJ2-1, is DTGVSQNPRHKITKRGQNVTFRCDPISEHNRLYWYRQTLGQGPEFLTYFQNEAQLEKSRLLSDRFSAERPKGSFSTLEIQRTEQGDSAMYLCASSLGEWAEQFFGPGTRLTVL.

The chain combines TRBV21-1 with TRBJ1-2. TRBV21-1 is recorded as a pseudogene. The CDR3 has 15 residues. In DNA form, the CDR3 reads TGTGCCAGCAGCAAGGGAGGGGGCGTTAACTATGGCTACACCTTC. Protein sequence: CASSKGGGVNYGYTF.

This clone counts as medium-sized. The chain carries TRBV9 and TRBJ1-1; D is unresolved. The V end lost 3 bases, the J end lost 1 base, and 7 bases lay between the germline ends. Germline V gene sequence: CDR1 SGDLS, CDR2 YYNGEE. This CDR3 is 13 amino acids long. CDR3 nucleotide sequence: TGTGCCAGCAGCGCGCGGGGGAACACTGAAGCTTTCTTT. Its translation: CASSARGNTEAFF.

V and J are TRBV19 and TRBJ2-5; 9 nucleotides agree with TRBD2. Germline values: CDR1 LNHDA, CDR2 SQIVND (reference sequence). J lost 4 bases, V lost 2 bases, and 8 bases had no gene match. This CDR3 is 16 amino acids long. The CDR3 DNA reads TGTGCCAGTAGTATATGGGGTCTAGCGGGACTAGAGACCCAGTACTTC. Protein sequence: CASSIWGLAGLETQYF.

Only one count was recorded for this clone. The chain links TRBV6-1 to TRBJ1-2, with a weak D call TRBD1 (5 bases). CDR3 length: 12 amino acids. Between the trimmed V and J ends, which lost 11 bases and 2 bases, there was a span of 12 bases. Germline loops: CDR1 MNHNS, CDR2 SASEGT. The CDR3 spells CAFGARNYGYTF. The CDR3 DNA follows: TGTGCCTTCGGGGCCCGGAACTATGGCTACACCTTC.

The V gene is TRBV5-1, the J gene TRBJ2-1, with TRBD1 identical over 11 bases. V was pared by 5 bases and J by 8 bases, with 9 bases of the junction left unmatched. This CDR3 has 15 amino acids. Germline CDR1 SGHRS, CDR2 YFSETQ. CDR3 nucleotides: TGCGCCAGCAGGGACAGGGGGCGGTGGGGCGATGAGCAGTTCTTC. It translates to CASRDRGRWGDEQFF.

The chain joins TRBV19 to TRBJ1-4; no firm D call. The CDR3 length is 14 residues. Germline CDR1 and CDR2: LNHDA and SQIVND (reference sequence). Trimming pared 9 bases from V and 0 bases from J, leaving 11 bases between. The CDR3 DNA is TGTGCCAGCAGACCCCTTACAACTAATGAAAAACTGTTTTTT. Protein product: CASRPLTTNEKLFF. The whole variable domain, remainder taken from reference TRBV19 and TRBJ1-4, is DGGITQSPKYLFRKEGQNVTLSCEQNLNHDAMYWYRQDPGQGLRLIYYSQIVNDFQKGDIAEGYSVSREKKESFPLTVTSAQKNPTAFYLCASRPLTTNEKLFFGSGTQLSVL.

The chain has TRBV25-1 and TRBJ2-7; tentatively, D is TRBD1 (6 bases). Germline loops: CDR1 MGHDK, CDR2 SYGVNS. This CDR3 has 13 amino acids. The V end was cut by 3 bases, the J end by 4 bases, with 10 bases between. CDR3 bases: TGTGCCAGCAGTGAGGGGACAACTTACGAGCAGTACTTC. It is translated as CASSEGTTYEQYF.

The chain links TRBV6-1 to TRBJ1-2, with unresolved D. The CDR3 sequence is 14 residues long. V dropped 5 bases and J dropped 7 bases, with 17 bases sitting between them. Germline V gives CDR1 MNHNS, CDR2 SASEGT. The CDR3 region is CASSSQIGVGGYTF. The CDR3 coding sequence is TGTGCCAGCAGTTCCCAGATTGGGGTTGGTGGCTACACCTTC.

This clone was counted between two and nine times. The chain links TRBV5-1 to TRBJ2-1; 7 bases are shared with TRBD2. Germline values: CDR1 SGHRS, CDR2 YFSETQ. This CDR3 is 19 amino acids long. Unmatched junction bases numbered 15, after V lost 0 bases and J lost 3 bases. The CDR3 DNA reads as TGCGCCAGCAGCTTGGCCGGGGCTAGCGGTAGATCAGACTACAATGAGCAGTTCTTC. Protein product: CASSLAGASGRSDYNEQFF.

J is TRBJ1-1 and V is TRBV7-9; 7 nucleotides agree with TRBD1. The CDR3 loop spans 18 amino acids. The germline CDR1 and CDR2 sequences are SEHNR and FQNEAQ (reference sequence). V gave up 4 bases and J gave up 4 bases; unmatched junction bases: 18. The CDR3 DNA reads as TGTGCCAGCAGCTCCCAGGGGGTGGCCGCGGCAGGCGTCACTGAAGCTTTCTTT. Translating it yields CASSSQGVAAAGVTEAFF.

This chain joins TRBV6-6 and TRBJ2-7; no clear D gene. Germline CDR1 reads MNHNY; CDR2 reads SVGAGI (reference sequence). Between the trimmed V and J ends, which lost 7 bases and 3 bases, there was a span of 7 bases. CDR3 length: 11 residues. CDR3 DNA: TGTGCCAGCACTGATCACTACGAGCAGTACTTC. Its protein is CASTDHYEQYF.